The clone carrying this T cell receptor beta chain was seen more than once but under ten times. What it binds is not known. V shed 3 bases and J shed 2 bases, with 23 bases lying between them. The CDR3 is made up of 18 amino acids. Germline values: CDR1 SGHAT, CDR2 FQDESV (reference sequence). TCRdb re-analysed the RT-PCR reads in MiXCR, keeping a single row per CDR3 protein. The sample comprises 500,000 to 600,000 distinct CDR3 sequences, 13% of which are singletons, and 10% to 15% rests with the top ten. This record comes from a study of response to subunit inactivated influenza vaccine. Study-wide points: Only a handful of new T cells, the authors suggested, are recruited with each seasonal influenza vaccination.

The clonotype comes from a man aged 45-65 years who received an inactivated influenza vaccine. The chain combines TRBV11-1 with TRBJ2-7, with D possibly being TRBD2 (5 bases). Sequenced here: PBMCs from blood, sampled roughly 47 days after vaccination. The CDR3 sequence is CASSLSFSHGRVTYEQYF. CDR3 DNA: TGTGCCAGCAGCTTGTCTTTCTCTCACGGGCGGGTTACCTACGAGCAGTACTTC. The full variable domain, in which reference TRBV11-1 and TRBJ2-7 provide the parts outside the CDR3, is EAEVAQSPRYKITEKSQAVAFWCDPISGHATLYWYRQILGQGPELLVQFQDESVVDDSQLPKDRFSAERLKGVDSTLKIQPAELGDSAMYLCASSLSFSHGRVTYEQYFGPGTRLTVT.